This T cell receptor (beta chain) was sequenced for a study of T cells in Graves' hyperthyroidism and ophthalmopathy. CDR3 length equals 18 residues. Per germline, CDR1 LNHDA and CDR2 SQIVND (reference sequence). TCR beta CDR3 sequences were amplified from RNA transcripts. A first-round RT-PCR of the TCR CDR3 used the HTBI primer set. TCRdb redid the calling of the multiplex PCR reads with MiXCR, one entry per CDR3 protein. This table holds around 580,000 distinct CDR3 sequences, approximately 15% found once. Whole-study results and caveats: By a 13 V-J model, ophthalmopathy was set apart from stable hyperthyroidism.

Recently diagnosed hyperthyroidism of less than 2 months' duration affected patients aged 18 to 65. A note on this clonotype: Its target is unknown. A junction boundary mismatches the germline segment, possibly from a read error.

The chain couples TRBV19 to TRBJ2-2; 11 nucleotides line up with TRBD2. The receptor comes from a young woman with Graves' hyperthyroidism. The sequenced material came from blood. As DNA, the CDR3 is TGTGCCAGTAGTATAAACCTAGCGGGGGGCCGGGGCACCGGGGAGCTGCTTTTT. Its translation: CASSINLAGGRGTGELLF.